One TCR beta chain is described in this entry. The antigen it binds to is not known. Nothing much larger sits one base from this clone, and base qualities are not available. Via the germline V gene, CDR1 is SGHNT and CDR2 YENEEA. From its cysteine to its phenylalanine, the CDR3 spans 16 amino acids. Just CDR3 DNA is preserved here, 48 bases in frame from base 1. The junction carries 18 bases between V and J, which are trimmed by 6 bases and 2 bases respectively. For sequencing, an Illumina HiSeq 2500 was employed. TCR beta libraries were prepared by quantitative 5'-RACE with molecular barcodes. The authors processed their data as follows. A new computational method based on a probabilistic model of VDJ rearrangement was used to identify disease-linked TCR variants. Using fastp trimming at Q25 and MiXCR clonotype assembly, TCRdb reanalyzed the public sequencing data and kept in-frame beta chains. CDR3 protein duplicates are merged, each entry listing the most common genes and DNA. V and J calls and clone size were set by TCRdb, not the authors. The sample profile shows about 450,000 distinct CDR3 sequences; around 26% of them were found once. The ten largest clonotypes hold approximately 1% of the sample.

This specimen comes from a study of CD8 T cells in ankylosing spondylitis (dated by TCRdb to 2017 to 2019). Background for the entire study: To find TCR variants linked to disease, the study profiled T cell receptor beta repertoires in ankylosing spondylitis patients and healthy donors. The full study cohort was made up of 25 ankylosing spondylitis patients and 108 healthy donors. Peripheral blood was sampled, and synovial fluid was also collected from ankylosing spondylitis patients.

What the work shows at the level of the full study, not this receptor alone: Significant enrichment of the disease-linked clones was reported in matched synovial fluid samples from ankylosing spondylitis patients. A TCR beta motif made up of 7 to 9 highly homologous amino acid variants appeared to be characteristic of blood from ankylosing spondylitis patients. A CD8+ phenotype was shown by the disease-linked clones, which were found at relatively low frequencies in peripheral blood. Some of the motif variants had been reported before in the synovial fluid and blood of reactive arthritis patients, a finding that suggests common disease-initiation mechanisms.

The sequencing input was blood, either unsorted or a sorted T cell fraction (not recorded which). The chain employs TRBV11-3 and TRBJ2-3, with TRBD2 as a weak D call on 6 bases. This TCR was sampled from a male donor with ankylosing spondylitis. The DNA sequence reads TGTGCCAGCAGTACTGGGGATTGGGAGGACACAGATACGCAGTATTTT. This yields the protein CASSTGDWEDTDTQYF.